The rows below give T cell receptor beta chains drawn from one sample of a study of brain T cells in children with intractable seizures. Assay: immunoSEQ multiplex PCR; the TCRdb copy retains only in-frame clones and omits some. The repertoire consists of about 320,000 clones, with about 94% occurring once and the leading ten covering around 6%. The sample here was peripheral blood, taken 4 to 5 months after surgery. The receptors were sampled from a boy in the first two years of life with tuberous sclerosis and intractable seizures. Each CDR3 is given with its conserved first and last residue. Each record gives: V gene, J gene, CDR3 protein.

v_gene: TRBV6-5
j_gene: TRBJ1-3
CDR3aa: CASSYSISATGNTIYF

v_gene: TRBV10-3
j_gene: TRBJ2-1
CDR3aa: CAISESDYNEQFF

v_gene: TRBV7-2
j_gene: TRBJ1-1
CDR3aa: CASSAKVGAEAFF

v_gene: TRBV20-1
j_gene: TRBJ2-1
CDR3aa: CSASFLSDRAYNEQFF

v_gene: TRBV9
j_gene: TRBJ2-1
CDR3aa: CASSVGSGGYNEQFF

v_gene: TRBV10-3
j_gene: TRBJ1-6
CDR3aa: CAISDGGAYNSPLHF

v_gene: TRBV29-1
j_gene: TRBJ1-1
CDR3aa: CSVLAEYTEAFF

v_gene: TRBV5-1
j_gene: TRBJ1-6
CDR3aa: CASKNTGVANSPLHF

v_gene: TRBV6-2/TRBV6-3
j_gene: TRBJ1-5
CDR3aa: CASSYMWDDSNQPQHF

v_gene: TRBV15
j_gene: TRBJ2-2
CDR3aa: CATSSETWGGGELFF

v_gene: TRBV4-1
j_gene: TRBJ1-6
CDR3aa: CASSQDGGIHF

v_gene: TRBV10-2
j_gene: TRBJ2-1
CDR3aa: CASNQAGGSPYNEQFF

v_gene: TRBV19
j_gene: TRBJ2-3
CDR3aa: CASRPSGGSLGDTQYF

v_gene: TRBV5-4
j_gene: TRBJ1-1
CDR3aa: CASSIRDLNTEAFF

v_gene: TRBV15
j_gene: TRBJ2-3
CDR3aa: CATSRPGLAPDTQYF

v_gene: TRBV23-1
j_gene: TRBJ2-2
CDR3aa: CASRGQGRTGELFF

v_gene: TRBV4-2
j_gene: TRBJ2-3
CDR3aa: CASSQVLGQNSDTQYF

v_gene: TRBV5-1
j_gene: TRBJ1-2
CDR3aa: CASSSLAGSLRLGYGYTF

v_gene: TRBV28
j_gene: TRBJ1-2
CDR3aa: CASSPPTQVVNHGYTF

v_gene: TRBV7-6
j_gene: TRBJ2-1
CDR3aa: CASSLGASGRRNEQFF

v_gene: TRBV7-8
j_gene: TRBJ1-4
CDR3aa: CASSPEGQGNEKLFF

v_gene: TRBV6-5
j_gene: TRBJ2-1
CDR3aa: CAARTSGSSYNEQFF

v_gene: TRBV4-1
j_gene: TRBJ1-1
CDR3aa: CASSQDTGTEAFF

v_gene: TRBV19
j_gene: TRBJ1-3
CDR3aa: CASSIDPGTGNTIYF

v_gene: TRBV28
j_gene: TRBJ1-4
CDR3aa: CASSTGGAPTNEKLFF

v_gene: TRBV7-2
j_gene: TRBJ2-1
CDR3aa: CASSLGRTSNEQFF

v_gene: TRBV12-3/TRBV12-4
j_gene: TRBJ1-1
CDR3aa: CASSPYKAEAFF

v_gene: TRBV15
j_gene: TRBJ2-2
CDR3aa: CATSRVFLRGANTGELFF

v_gene: TRBV18
j_gene: TRBJ1-3
CDR3aa: CASSPNLGDFSGNTIYF